This T cell receptor (beta chain) originates from a study of shared clonotypes between healthy human individuals. On the study more broadly: The plates for each donor numbered three CD4 naive, three CD4 memory, two CD8 naive and one CD8 memory. General observations from the study: Represented diversity (both genetic and exposure-history) was limited by the small number of donors.

Germline-derived CDR1 and CDR2 are MDHEN and SYDVKM. This CDR3 spans 14 amino acids. Trimming pared 6 bases from V and 0 bases from J, leaving 9 bases between. Only in-frame clones appear in the TCRdb table, and some are missing; sequencing was by immunoSEQ multiplex PCR. The repertoire holds around 1,000,000 clones, with roughly 80% as singletons. This clone was seen repeatedly, ten times or more. The antigen remains undetermined. The sequencing input was memory CD4+ T cells from PBMCs. The subset here: CD45RA-negative fraction. V gene TRBV28 combines with J gene TRBJ2-1, with D perhaps TRBD1 (5 bases). The TCR was taken from a man younger than 35 in good health. Some clones in this sample may be carry-over from other donors' samples. CDR3 protein: CASRLRGSYNEQFF. DNA of the CDR3: TGTGCCAGCAGGTTAAGGGGCTCCTACAATGAGCAGTTCTTC.